What follows are 3 T cell receptor beta chains derived from one specimen sequenced in a study of regulatory T cells in long-lasting Graves disease. iRepertoire HTBI primers and Arm-PCR of CDR3 regions built TCR beta libraries. TCRdb re-called the multiplex PCR reads through MiXCR, storing one row per CDR3 protein. The sample holds 300,000 to 500,000 distinct CDR3 sequences, about 20% seen once. The time point was: persistent/refractory GD, antithyroid drugs over 5 years with positive TRAb. From PBMCs, RNA was extracted and then used to make the TCR library. This material consisted of peripheral blood mononuclear cells (PBMCs), taken when the disease was refractory, from a patient treated with antithyroid drugs. The receptors stem from a female donor with Graves disease.

The table lists this clonotype with a few counts. This sequence joins TRBV6-1 and TRBJ2-2; D might be TRBD1 (11 bases). The CDR3 spans 19 residues. Germline-derived CDR1 and CDR2 are MNHNS and SASEGT. Between the trimmed V and J ends, which lost 6 bases and 6 bases, there was a span of 29 bases. CDR3: CASSYGQGAASGSAGELFF. In DNA, the CDR3 is TGTGCCAGCAGCTACGGACAGGGGGCGGCTAGCGGGAGTGCCGGGGAGCTGTTTTTT.

The V gene is TRBV30, the J gene TRBJ1-5, with 7 bases lining up with TRBD1. This CDR3 region has 14 residues. Germline V gene data show CDR1 as GTSNPN and CDR2 as SVGIG (reference sequence). V lost 3 bases and J lost 2; bases outside the gene matches: 4. Written as DNA, the CDR3 is TGTGCCTGGAGAGGAACAGGGGGCAATCAGCCCCAGCATTTT. Translation gives CAWRGTGGNQPQHF.

This sequence joins TRBV10-3 and TRBJ2-1; TRBD1 matches at 11 bases. Germline lookup yields CDR1 ENHRY and CDR2 SYGVKD. V lost 6 bases, J lost 6 bases, and 19 bases stayed unmatched. This CDR3 comprises 19 residues. This CDR3 is CAISSGTGGKLFGVNEQFF. For the CDR3, the DNA is TGTGCCATCAGCTCCGGGACAGGGGGTAAACTTTTCGGAGTCAATGAGCAGTTCTTC.